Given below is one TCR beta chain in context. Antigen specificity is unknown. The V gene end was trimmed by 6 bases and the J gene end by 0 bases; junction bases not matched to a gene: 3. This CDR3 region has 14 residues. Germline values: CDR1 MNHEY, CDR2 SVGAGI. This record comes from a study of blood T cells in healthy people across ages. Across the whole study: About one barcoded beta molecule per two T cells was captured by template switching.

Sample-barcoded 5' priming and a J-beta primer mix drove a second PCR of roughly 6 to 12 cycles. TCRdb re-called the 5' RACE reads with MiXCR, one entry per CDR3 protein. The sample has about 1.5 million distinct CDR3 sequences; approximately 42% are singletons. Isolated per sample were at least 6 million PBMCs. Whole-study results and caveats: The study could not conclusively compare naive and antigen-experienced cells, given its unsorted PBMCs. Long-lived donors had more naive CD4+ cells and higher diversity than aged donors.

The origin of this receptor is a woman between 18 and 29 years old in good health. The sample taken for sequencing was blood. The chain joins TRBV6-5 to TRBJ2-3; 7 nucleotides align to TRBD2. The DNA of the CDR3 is TGTGCCAGCAGGGTTAGCGGGAGCACAGATACGCAGTATTTT. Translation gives CASRVSGSTDTQYF.